The rows below give T cell receptor beta chains drawn from one sample of a study of blood T cell repertoires in COVID-19. This table comes from immunoSEQ multiplex PCR, and its TCRdb copy is limited to in-frame clones, with some not included. This sample yields about 90,000 clones, of which around 80% are seen a single time; about 7% belongs to the top ten. The sequencing sample was made of peripheral blood. The receptors stem from a man aged 65 to 79 with acute or convalescent COVID-19. Each CDR3 is given with its conserved first and last residue. Fields, in order: clone size, D gene, J gene, V gene, CDR3 DNA, CDR3 protein. D genes are given only for firm matches. Expanded clones are given a class, and other clones once, few, many or no size at all.

clone size: -; D gene: -; J gene: TRBJ1-3; V gene: TRBV18; CDR3 DNA: TGTGCCAGCTCACCAGGACACAGCTCTGGAAACACCATATATTTT; CDR3 protein: CASSPGHSSGNTIYF
clone size: -; D gene: -; J gene: TRBJ2-5; V gene: TRBV5-1; CDR3 DNA: TGCGCCAGCAGCTTGGGGGCAGCCCAAGAGACCCAGTACTTC; CDR3 protein: CASSLGAAQETQYF
clone size: -; D gene: -; J gene: TRBJ1-2; V gene: TRBV15; CDR3 DNA: TGTGCCACCAGCAGGGAGGGCGGCTATGGCTACACCTTC; CDR3 protein: CATSREGGYGYTF
clone size: once; D gene: TRBD2; J gene: TRBJ2-1; V gene: TRBV2; CDR3 DNA: TGTGCCAGCAGTGAAACGGGCGGGAGAACCTACAATGAGCAGTTCTTC; CDR3 protein: CASSETGGRTYNEQFF
clone size: -; D gene: -; J gene: TRBJ2-2; V gene: TRBV7-9; CDR3 DNA: TGTGCCAGCAGCACAGGAGGGACCGGGGAGCTGTTTTTT; CDR3 protein: CASSTGGTGELFF
clone size: few; D gene: -; J gene: TRBJ1-1; V gene: TRBV28; CDR3 DNA: TGTGCCAGCAGTTCCGACAGTACTGAAGCTTTCTTT; CDR3 protein: CASSSDSTEAFF
clone size: once; D gene: -; J gene: TRBJ2-7; V gene: TRBV10-3; CDR3 DNA: TGTGCCATCAGAGCAGGTGGATCCTACGAGCAGTACTTC; CDR3 protein: CAIRAGGSYEQYF
clone size: -; D gene: -; J gene: TRBJ1-1; V gene: TRBV13; CDR3 DNA: TGTGCCAGCAGCTACCGGGACAAGAACACTGAAGCTTTCTTT; CDR3 protein: CASSYRDKNTEAFF
clone size: -; D gene: TRBD1; J gene: TRBJ2-2; V gene: TRBV6-5; CDR3 DNA: TGTGCCAGCAGTCAGAGGACAGGGACGACCGGGGAGCTGTTTTTT; CDR3 protein: CASSQRTGTTGELFF
clone size: -; D gene: -; J gene: TRBJ1-3; V gene: TRBV14; CDR3 DNA: TGTGCCAGCAGCCAAGATATATCGGCAGGAACAAACACCATATATTTT; CDR3 protein: CASSQDISAGTNTIYF
clone size: -; D gene: -; J gene: TRBJ1-1; V gene: TRBV15; CDR3 DNA: TGTGCCACCAGCGGACAGATGAACACTGAAGCTTTCTTT; CDR3 protein: CATSGQMNTEAFF
clone size: once; D gene: -; J gene: TRBJ1-4; V gene: TRBV6-1; CDR3 DNA: TGTGCCAGCAGTGGATGGGGGGGGGATACCCCTGTAAAACTGTTTTTT; CDR3 protein: CASSGWGGDTPVKLFF
clone size: -; D gene: TRBD1; J gene: TRBJ1-2; V gene: TRBV20-1; CDR3 DNA: TGCAGTGCTAGTGGGGGGCAGGGGGCGCCAGGCTACACCTTC; CDR3 protein: CSASGGQGAPGYTF
clone size: few; D gene: -; J gene: TRBJ1-2; V gene: TRBV7-8; CDR3 DNA: TGTGCCAGCAGCTTATTTTATGACTATGGCTACACCTTC; CDR3 protein: CASSLFYDYGYTF
clone size: once; D gene: TRBD1; J gene: TRBJ1-1; V gene: TRBV5-1; CDR3 DNA: TGCGCCAGCAGCTTGATGCACAGGGGGAACACTGAAGCTTTCTTT; CDR3 protein: CASSLMHRGNTEAFF
clone size: once; D gene: -; J gene: TRBJ1-1; V gene: TRBV29-1; CDR3 DNA: TGCAGCGTTCCGGACAGACGAGCATGGAACACTGAAGCTTTCTTT; CDR3 protein: CSVPDRRAWNTEAFF
clone size: -; D gene: -; J gene: TRBJ1-6; V gene: TRBV30; CDR3 DNA: TGTGCCTGGAGCGCAGGTTCCCGGAATTCACCCCTCCACTTT; CDR3 protein: CAWSAGSRNSPLHF
clone size: -; D gene: TRBD2; J gene: TRBJ2-2; V gene: TRBV11-2; CDR3 DNA: TGTGCCAGCAGCTTACCGGGAGGGCCTGGCGGGGAGCTGTTTTTT; CDR3 protein: CASSLPGGPGGELFF
clone size: -; D gene: -; J gene: TRBJ2-1; V gene: TRBV28; CDR3 DNA: TGTGCCAGCAGTTCGGGTACGAAGTTCTTC; CDR3 protein: CASSSGTKFF
clone size: few; D gene: -; J gene: TRBJ1-5; V gene: TRBV4-1; CDR3 DNA: TGCGCCAGCAGCCAAGAGGGAGGGAATCAGCCCCAGCATTTT; CDR3 protein: CASSQEGGNQPQHF
clone size: -; D gene: -; J gene: TRBJ1-5; V gene: TRBV6-1; CDR3 DNA: TGTGCCAGCAGTGGGGGGGACGGAGTTAACTATCAGCCCCAGCATTTT; CDR3 protein: CASSGGDGVNYQPQHF
clone size: -; D gene: TRBD1; J gene: TRBJ2-1; V gene: TRBV18; CDR3 DNA: TGTGCCAGCTCATTGACCGGGACAGGGGGCTTAGGCAATGAGCAGTTCTTC; CDR3 protein: CASSLTGTGGLGNEQFF
clone size: -; D gene: -; J gene: TRBJ2-1; V gene: TRBV24-1; CDR3 DNA: TGTGCCACCAGTGATTTTAAAAAGGGGGAGCAGTTCTTC; CDR3 protein: CATSDFKKGEQFF
clone size: -; D gene: TRBD1; J gene: TRBJ1-2; V gene: TRBV12-5; CDR3 DNA: TGTGCTAGTGGTACTACAGGACAGGGGGCAAACTATGGCTACACCTTC; CDR3 protein: CASGTTGQGANYGYTF
clone size: -; D gene: TRBD1; J gene: TRBJ2-5; V gene: TRBV5-1; CDR3 DNA: TGCGCCAGCAGCTTGGCGTCAGGGGGTCCCGAGACCCAGTACTTC; CDR3 protein: CASSLASGGPETQYF
clone size: once; D gene: -; J gene: TRBJ1-1; V gene: TRBV6-6; CDR3 DNA: TGTGCCAGCAGCCCACAGGCATCCACTGAAGCTTTCTTT; CDR3 protein: CASSPQASTEAFF
clone size: few; D gene: TRBD1; J gene: TRBJ1-1; V gene: TRBV19; CDR3 DNA: TGTGCCAGTAGTCTCCGGGACAGGGGAAACACTGAAGCTTTCTTT; CDR3 protein: CASSLRDRGNTEAFF
clone size: -; D gene: TRBD1; J gene: TRBJ1-4; V gene: TRBV2; CDR3 DNA: TGTGCCAGCAGCAGACAGGGGGGAGGGGCAACTAATGAAAAACTGTTTTTT; CDR3 protein: CASSRQGGGATNEKLFF
clone size: -; D gene: -; J gene: TRBJ1-1; V gene: TRBV6-1; CDR3 DNA: TGTGCCAGCAGTGAAATGCGGGGGACCACTGAAGCTTTCTTT; CDR3 protein: CASSEMRGTTEAFF